The clone carrying this T cell receptor beta chain was picked up many times. As yet, its antigen is unknown. This record belongs to a study of T cell repertoires in cytomegalovirus infection. Turning to the study itself: Recently identified HLA-C-restricted CMV epitopes were among the peptides used. Public TCR beta signatures marked donors with CMV infection and the matching HLA. Study-level points and caveats: Ex vivo responses were dominated by HLA-C-restricted CMV-specific TCR beta clonotypes.

Germline loops: CDR1 SGHVS, CDR2 FQNEAQ. The CDR3 contains 15 residues. Trimming cost V 6 bases and J 4 bases; bases outside gene matches: 9. TCRdb independently ran MiXCR on the reads; one entry per CDR3 protein. The sample consists of more than 85,000 distinct CDR3 sequences, under 30% of them appearing once. This specimen was CD8+ T cells from cultured PBMCs, taken from culture after CMV antigen stimulation. The V gene is TRBV7-8, the J gene TRBJ2-3; 8 bases agree with TRBD2. The receptor was derived from a human donor in good health (CMV status not recorded). Some clones in this sample may be carry-over from other donors' samples. Here the CDR3 reads CASSQGLVGADTQYF. In DNA form, the CDR3 reads TGTGCCAGCAGTCAGGGACTAGTTGGGGCAGATACGCAGTATTTT.